This T cell receptor beta chain derives from a study of cytomegalovirus exposure and HLA in healthy donors. J was trimmed by 5 bases and V by 4 bases; bases with no gene match: 0. CDR1 is SGHTA and CDR2 is FQGNSA in the germline V gene. The CDR3 runs 12 residues. The PCR was carried out with 60 Vbeta primers and 13 Jbeta primers. The table came from immunoSEQ multiplex PCR; TCRdb's copy has only in-frame clones and leaves some out. The sample has some 150,000 clones, 72% seen once. The chain carries TRBV7-2 and TRBJ2-5, with 8 positions matching TRBD2. Input material: PBMCs. The TCR comes from a human donor in good health. The CDR3 region has the DNA TGTGCCAGCAGCTCGGGGGGGGAGACCCAGTACTTC. Protein product: CASSSGGETQYF.